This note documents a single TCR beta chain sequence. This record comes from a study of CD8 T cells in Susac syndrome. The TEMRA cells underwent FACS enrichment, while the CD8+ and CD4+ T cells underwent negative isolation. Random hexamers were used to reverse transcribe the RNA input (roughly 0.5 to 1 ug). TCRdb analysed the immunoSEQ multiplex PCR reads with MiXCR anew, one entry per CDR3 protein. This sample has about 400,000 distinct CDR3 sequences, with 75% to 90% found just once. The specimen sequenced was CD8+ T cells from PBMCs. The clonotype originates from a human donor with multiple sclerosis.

This CDR3 reads CSVEKEKWDTEAFF. The CDR3 DNA reads TGCAGCGTTGAAAAGGAAAAGTGGGACACTGAAGCTTTCTTT. The rearrangement uses TRBV29-1 and TRBJ1-1; no firm D call. Trimming removed 2 bases from V and 3 bases from J, with 13 bases in between. From germline, CDR1 is SQVTM and CDR2 ANQGSEA. This CDR3 region has 14 residues.